These 15 T cell receptor beta chains were all obtained from the same sample, sequenced in a study of long-term antiretroviral therapy in people with HIV. Survey-level immunoSEQ v3.0 assays were run. TCRdb's copy holds only in-frame clones and misses some; the assay was immunoSEQ multiplex PCR. This repertoire shows 40,000 or so clones, around 86% found once; its top ten account for 5.5% to 6.5%. The sample here was unsorted PBMCs, taken 1 year after starting antiretroviral therapy. These receptors came from a man aged 18 to 30 with HIV.

The genes are TRBV11-3 and TRBJ2-1; D not resolved. The CDR3 covers 15 residues. Per the germline V gene, CDR1 is SGHNT and CDR2 is YENEEA. The V and J ends lost 1 base and 2 bases respectively, with 9 bases between them. The CDR3 reads CASSLARGPYNEQFF. In DNA form, the CDR3 reads TGTGCCAGCAGCTTAGCTCGCGGACCCTACAATGAGCAGTTCTTC.

This clone appeared a few times. This rearrangement joins TRBV7-2 to TRBJ1-2, with no clear D. CDR1 is SGHTA and CDR2 is FQGNSA in the germline V gene. V lost 5 bases to trimming and J lost 2 bases, with 18 bases between them. The CDR3 length is 16 residues. The DNA for the CDR3 is TGTGCCAGCAGCGGGCAGCCCAGAGTTTTGAACTATGGCTACACCTTC. It yields the protein CASSGQPRVLNYGYTF.

The rearrangement links TRBV4-3 to TRBJ2-7, with no clear D. CDR1 is LGHNA, CDR2 YSLEER, per germline. The CDR3 consists of 14 residues. V lost 0 bases, J lost 4 bases, and 10 bases lay in between. This CDR3 reads CASSQDSYFYEQYF. The DNA of the CDR3 is TGCGCCAGCAGCCAAGATAGCTACTTTTACGAGCAGTACTTC.

This chain links TRBV4-3 with TRBJ2-1, with 9 bases fitting TRBD2. The CDR3 length is 15 residues. Germline-derived CDR1 and CDR2 are LGHNA and YSLEER. The junction had 6 bases not matched to a gene; V was cut back by 4 bases and J by 5 bases. The CDR3 here is CASSLSSGMDNEQFF. CDR3 nucleotides: TGCGCCAGCAGCCTATCTAGCGGGATGGACAATGAGCAGTTCTTC.

This clone has only a few counts. The chain recombines TRBV10-3 with TRBJ2-2; unclear D gene. There are 14 residues in the CDR3. Germline V gene sequence: CDR1 ENHRY, CDR2 SYGVKD. V was shortened by 4 bases and J by 7 bases, with 13 bases between the two germline ends. The CDR3 DNA sequence: TGTGCCATCAGTGGGACCCGTTCCCTCGGGGAGCTGTTTTTT. It yields the protein CAISGTRSLGELFF.

The chain uses TRBV19 and TRBJ1-2; D gene unclear. CDR3 length: 16 amino acids. Per germline, CDR1 LNHDA and CDR2 SQIVND (reference sequence). V lost 0 bases and J lost 0, with 11 bases in between. The CDR3 sequence is CASSIDSEEANYGYTF. The DNA of the CDR3 is TGTGCCAGTAGTATAGACTCAGAAGAAGCTAACTATGGCTACACCTTC. The full variable domain, rest sourced from reference TRBV19 and TRBJ1-2, is DGGITQSPKYLFRKEGQNVTLSCEQNLNHDAMYWYRQDPGQGLRLIYYSQIVNDFQKGDIAEGYSVSREKKESFPLTVTSAQKNPTAFYLCASSIDSEEANYGYTFGSGTRLTVV.

This chain uses TRBV4-3 with TRBJ1-5; possibly TRBD1 for D (5 bases). The CDR3 has 15 residues. V was trimmed by 2 bases and J by 1 base, leaving 9 bases between them. CDR1 LGHNA and CDR2 YSLEER come from the germline V gene. CDR3 in DNA: TGCGCCAGCAGCCAACACCGACAGAGCAATCAGCCCCAGCATTTT. This gives the protein CASSQHRQSNQPQHF.

The V and J genes are TRBV9 and TRBJ1-1; no reliable D call. Trimming left V 6 bases short and J 3 bases short, with 12 bases between. Germline lookup yields CDR1 SGDLS and CDR2 YYNGEE. The CDR3 loop spans 13 amino acids. CDR3 coding DNA: TGTGCCAGCACTAGGACGGGAGACACTGAAGCTTTCTTT. Amino acid sequence: CASTRTGDTEAFF.

The DNA for the CDR3 is TGTGCCAGTAGTATACTAGAGGGAGAAGCCAATGAGCAGTTCTTC. Translated: CASSILEGEANEQFF. V is TRBV19 and J is TRBJ2-1, with D possibly matching TRBD2 (5 bases). The CDR3 runs to 15 residues. The germline CDR1 and CDR2 sequences are LNHDA and SQIVND (reference sequence). V dropped 2 bases and J dropped 6 bases, with 14 bases sitting between them.

The chain carries TRBV11-2 and TRBJ1-5; 10 bases map to TRBD1. The junction had 8 bases not matched to a gene; V was cut back by 2 bases and J by 4 bases. There are 17 residues in the CDR3. Germline loops: CDR1 SGHAT, CDR2 FQNNGV. As DNA, the CDR3 is TGTGCCAGCAGCTTAACAAAGCCGGGACAGGGGAATCAGCCCCAGCATTTT. Amino acid sequence: CASSLTKPGQGNQPQHF.

The chain couples TRBV15 to TRBJ2-5, with 8 bases lining up with TRBD1. Unmatched junction bases numbered 6, after V lost 8 bases and J lost 4 bases. The germline CDR1 and CDR2 sequences are LNHNV and YYDKDF (reference sequence). The CDR3 loop spans 13 amino acids. CDR3 bases: TGTGCCACCCTGGACAGGGCGGGAGAGACCCAGTACTTC. Its translation: CATLDRAGETQYF.

The chain couples TRBV7-2 to TRBJ2-3, with TRBD2 identical over 9 bases. The V gene end was trimmed by 6 bases and the J gene end by 5 bases; junction bases not matched to a gene: 9. This CDR3 has 15 amino acids. Germline assignment: CDR1 SGHTA and CDR2 FQGNSA. The CDR3 loop is CASRYRTSEQDTQYF. CDR3 sequence (DNA): TGTGCCAGCAGGTATAGGACTAGCGAACAAGATACGCAGTATTTT.

The chain uses TRBV6-1 and TRBJ2-7, with D perhaps assigned TRBD1 or TRBD2 (5 bases each). The V gene lost 7 bases and the J gene lost 4 bases, with 11 bases spanning the gap. Germline lookup yields CDR1 MNHNS and CDR2 SASEGT. The CDR3 contains 12 residues. CDR3 loop: CASNGWGYEQYF. DNA of the CDR3: TGTGCCAGCAACGGCTGGGGGTACGAGCAGTACTTC.

The genes are TRBV11-1 and TRBJ2-7; 9 nucleotides align to TRBD2. Germline assignment: CDR1 SGHAT and CDR2 FQDESV (reference sequence). Trimming cost V 0 bases and J 2 bases; bases outside gene matches: 11. The CDR3 consists of 18 residues. DNA for the CDR3: TGTGCCAGCAGCTTAGCTGACTTAGCGGGAGTCCAAGCCTACGAGCAGTACTTC. This encodes CASSLADLAGVQAYEQYF.

J is TRBJ1-1 and V is TRBV10-1; 8 bases map to TRBD1. V was clipped by 2 bases and J by 4 bases; unmatched bases: 3. This CDR3 has 14 amino acids. Germline V CDR1 and CDR2: WNHNN, SYGVQD (reference sequence). The CDR3 protein is CASSEQGASTEAFF. Written as DNA, the CDR3 is TGCGCCAGCAGTGAGCAGGGGGCAAGCACTGAAGCTTTCTTT.